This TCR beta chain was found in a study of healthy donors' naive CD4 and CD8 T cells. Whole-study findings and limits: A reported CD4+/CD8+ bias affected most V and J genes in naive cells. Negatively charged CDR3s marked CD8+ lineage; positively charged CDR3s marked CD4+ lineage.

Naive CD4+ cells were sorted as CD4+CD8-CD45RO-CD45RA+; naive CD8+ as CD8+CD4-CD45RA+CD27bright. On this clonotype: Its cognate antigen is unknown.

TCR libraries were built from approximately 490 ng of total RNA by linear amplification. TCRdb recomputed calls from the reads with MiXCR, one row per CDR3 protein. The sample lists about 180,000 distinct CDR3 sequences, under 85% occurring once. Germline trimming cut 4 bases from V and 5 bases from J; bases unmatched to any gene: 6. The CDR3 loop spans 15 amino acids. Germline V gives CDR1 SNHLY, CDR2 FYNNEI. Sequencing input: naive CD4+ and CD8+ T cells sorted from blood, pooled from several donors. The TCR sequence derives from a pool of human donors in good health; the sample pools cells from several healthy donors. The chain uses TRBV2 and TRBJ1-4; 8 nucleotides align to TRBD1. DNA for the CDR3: TGTGCCAGCAGTGTCCGGACAGGGCTAAATGAAAAACTGTTTTTT. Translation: CASSVRTGLNEKLFF. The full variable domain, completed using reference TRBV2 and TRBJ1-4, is EPEVTQTPSHQVTQMGQEVILRCVPISNHLYFYWYRQILGQKVEFLVSFYNNEISEKSEIFDDQFSVERPDGSNFTLKIRSTKLEDSAMYFCASSVRTGLNEKLFFGSGTQLSVL.